This T cell receptor beta chain was captured by sequencing in a study of CD8 T cells in Susac syndrome. Sequencing of TCR beta was undertaken in CD8+ and CD4+ T cells derived from blood. Purification of the CD8+ and CD4+ T cells relied on negative isolation, and TEMRA cells underwent FACS enrichment. The RNA, about 0.5 to 1 ug, was put through reverse transcription using random hexamers. Across 54 Vbeta and 13 Jbeta, TCR beta CDR3 was amplified with immunoSEQ multiplex PCR. TCRdb passed the immunoSEQ multiplex PCR reads through MiXCR, listing each CDR3 protein once. The profile covers 100,000 or so distinct CDR3 sequences, with 85% to 95% appearing a single time and roughly 0.12% taken by the ten largest. V lost 0 bases and J lost 6; bases outside the gene matches: 8. Germline assignment: CDR1 LGHDT and CDR2 YNNKEL (reference sequence). The CDR3 has 17 amino acids.

V gene TRBV3-1 combines with J gene TRBJ2-1, with 10 bases aligning to TRBD2. The sample consisted of CD8+ T cells from PBMCs. The TCR originated in a human donor in good health. This CDR3 reads CASSQEWSGGAVNEQFF. DNA for the CDR3: TGTGCCAGCAGCCAAGAATGGAGCGGGGGGGCCGTCAATGAGCAGTTCTTC.